The subject of this entry is one TCR beta chain. Its antigen is still unknown. Combining a sample-barcoded 5' primer with a J-beta primer mix, a second PCR ran for about 7 to 11 cycles. MiXCR, applied by TCRdb to the 5' RACE reads, yields one record per CDR3 protein. This table has around 790,000 distinct CDR3 sequences, under 45% appearing once. This sample was included in a study of blood T cells in healthy people across ages. The authors isolated at least 6.5 million PBMCs per sample. The length of the CDR3 is 14 residues. Trimming removed 4 bases at V and 0 bases at J, with 11 bases between. Per the germline V gene, CDR1 is SGHRS and CDR2 is YFSETQ. General study findings and limits: Both naive CD4+ cell counts and diversity were greater in long-lived donors than in aged donors.

The sample taken for sequencing was blood. The rearrangement links TRBV5-1 to TRBJ2-7; D not resolved. The TCR comes from a man aged 60 to 69 in good health. CDR3: CASSERRSSYEQYF. The DNA of the CDR3 is TGCGCCAGCAGCGAAAGGAGAAGCTCCTACGAGCAGTACTTC.